The clone carrying this TCR beta chain was seen only once. Ahead of thyroid surgery, no patient had received treatment of any kind. CDR1 and CDR2 from the germline V gene are SGHRS and YFSETQ. The V segment lost 5 bases and the J segment 7 bases; nucleotides outside the gene matches: 8. This CDR3 is built from 13 residues. These data belong to a study of metastatic and nonmetastatic thyroid tumors. As for the study in general: Samples came from malignant and benign thyroid patients, and repertoires were compared across blood and tumor or nodule tissue.

Using MiXCR, TCRdb re-called clones from the PCR reads. The sample lists over 35,000 clones, about 15% occurring once. This clonotype was sampled from a female donor with papillary thyroid cancer or a benign thyroid nodule (not recorded which). Some clones in this sample may be carry-over from other donors' samples. The sequenced sample consisted of tumor tissue. The V and J genes are TRBV5-1 and TRBJ2-7; 8 bases match TRBD1. The CDR3 DNA follows: TGCGCCAGCAGACTAAGGACAGGGCGAGAGCAGTACTTC. This sequence encodes CASRLRTGREQYF.